Presented here are 18 T cell receptor beta chains from one specimen sequenced in a study of T-cell reconstitution after alpha-beta-depleted transplantation in children. During its preparation, the TCRbeta library received unique molecular identifiers. TCRdb independently ran MiXCR on the PCR reads; one entry per CDR3 protein. The profile shows about 200,000 distinct CDR3 sequences, around a sixth of them singletons. The sequences come from PBMCs, mostly from graft donor cells, collected 360 days after TCRalphabeta/CD19-depleted stem cell transplant. The receptors were sampled from a male patient between 2 and 10 years old who had a stem cell transplant for acute lymphoblastic leukemia, so the T cells may come from the graft donor.

The J gene is TRBJ2-1, the V gene TRBV19; a weak D match, TRBD1 (5 bases). V lost 1 base and J 4 bases, leaving 17 bases between the germline ends. There are 17 residues in the CDR3. Germline V CDR1 and CDR2: LNHDA, SQIVND (reference sequence). CDR3 DNA sequence: TGTGCCAGTAGTATAGCTGGGGCGAGAAAGATTTACAATGAGCAGTTCTTC. Residues: CASSIAGARKIYNEQFF. Supplemented by reference TRBV19 and TRBJ2-1, the full variable domain reads DGGITQSPKYLFRKEGQNVTLSCEQNLNHDAMYWYRQDPGQGLRLIYYSQIVNDFQKGDIAEGYSVSREKKESFPLTVTSAQKNPTAFYLCASSIAGARKIYNEQFFGPGTRLTVL.

This clonotype appeared many times. The chain joins TRBV6-5 to TRBJ2-7; a possible D gene is TRBD2 (5 bases). Deletions cut 1 base from V and 0 bases from J, with 7 bases between. The CDR3 is made up of 14 amino acids. The V gene's germline CDR1 is MNHEY and CDR2 SVGAGI. The CDR3 coding sequence is TGTGCCAGCAGTTACTACCGGGACTCCTACGAGCAGTACTTC. Its protein product is CASSYYRDSYEQYF.

This clonotype showed up just a few times. The chain has TRBV5-1 and TRBJ2-3; TRBD1 matches at 10 bases. The CDR3 sequence is 16 residues long. From germline, CDR1 is SGHRS and CDR2 YFSETQ. V shed 4 bases and J 0 bases; nucleotides not matched to a gene: 5. DNA of the CDR3: TGCGCCAGCAGCCCTCGACAGGGGGCGAGCACAGATACGCAGTATTTT. Translating gives CASSPRQGASTDTQYF.

The genes are TRBV14 and TRBJ2-5, with a tentative D call TRBD1 (7 bases). V shed 3 bases and J shed 0 bases, with 14 bases lying between them. Germline CDR1 SGHDN, CDR2 FVKESK. CDR3 size: 16 residues. This CDR3 reads CASSHLEGAYQETQYF. The CDR3 DNA reads TGTGCCAGCAGCCACCTGGAGGGGGCCTACCAAGAGACCCAGTACTTC.

CDR3 bases: TGTGCCAGCAGCTCGGGAGGGGAGACCCAGTACTTC. Its translation is CASSSGGETQYF. The V and J genes are TRBV2 and TRBJ2-5; TRBD2 matches 8 bases. Losses at the gene ends were 6 bases for V and 5 bases for J; bases not matched to a gene: 2. Per the germline V gene, CDR1 is SNHLY and CDR2 is FYNNEI. The CDR3 is made up of 12 amino acids. Full variable domain (outside the CDR3, taken from reference TRBV2 and TRBJ2-5): EPEVTQTPSHQVTQMGQEVILRCVPISNHLYFYWYRQILGQKVEFLVSFYNNEISEKSEIFDDQFSVERPDGSNFTLKIRSTKLEDSAMYFCASSSGGETQYFGPGTRLLVL.

This clonotype was detected a few times. The CDR3 coding sequence is TGTGCCAGCAGTTTTCGCGGAGAGTGGAGTATGAGGCAAAATACGCAGTATTTT. Translating gives CASSFRGEWSMRQNTQYF. V usage is TRBV12-3 or TRBV12-4 and J usage is TRBJ2-3; D is unresolved. The CDR3 runs to 18 residues. V shed 3 bases and J shed 7 bases, with 26 bases lying between them.

The chain recombines TRBV12-3 or TRBV12-4 with TRBJ2-1, with 7 bases lining up with TRBD2. The CDR3 is 14 amino acids. After removal of 0 bases from V and 12 bases from J, the junction contained 8 bases not matched to a gene. The DNA of the CDR3 is TGTGCCAGCAGTTTAGCTAGCGGGTACATAGGGCAGTTCTTC. Translation: CASSLASGYIGQFF.

The chain couples TRBV29-1 to TRBJ1-2; D uncertain. The CDR3 totals 11 residues. Trimming stripped 7 bases from V and 7 bases from J, with 13 bases between. Germline V gene sequence: CDR1 SQVTM, CDR2 ANQGSEA. The CDR3, as DNA: TGCAGCGGGAGAGAACTGGGTGGCTACACCTTC. This codes for CSGRELGGYTF.

This clonotype came up a few times. CDR3 in amino acids: CASSQGGQRVRYNEQFF. DNA for the CDR3: TGTGCCAGCAGCCAAGGGGGTCAGAGGGTTCGCTACAATGAGCAGTTCTTC. J is TRBJ2-1 and V is TRBV4-2; D is possibly TRBD2 (5 bases). V lost 1 base, J lost 3 bases, and 16 bases lay in between. The CDR3 is made up of 17 amino acids. CDR1 is LGHNA, CDR2 YNFKEQ, per germline.

This clonotype was recorded at least ten times. The V gene is TRBV29-1, the J gene TRBJ1-1; 8 positions match TRBD1. CDR3 length equals 16 residues. Germline CDR1 SQVTM, CDR2 ANQGSEA. V was clipped by 7 bases and J by 4 bases; unmatched bases: 17. The CDR3 DNA is TGCAGCGGTCAACGGGACAGGTCCCCCTTGAGCACTGAAGCTTTCTTT. Its translation is CSGQRDRSPLSTEAFF.

This clonotype showed up just a few times. The chain uses TRBV7-9 and TRBJ1-5, with D possibly being TRBD1 (6 bases). Germline CDR1 reads SEHNR; CDR2 reads FQNEAQ (reference sequence). The V gene lost 5 bases and the J gene lost 8 bases, with 10 bases spanning the gap. There are 12 residues in the CDR3. CDR3 sequence reads: CASSHGGEPQHF. The CDR3, as DNA: TGTGCCAGCAGCCATGGGGGCGAGCCCCAGCATTTT.

The gene calls are TRBV7-8 and TRBJ2-7, with D hard to call. This CDR3 is 14 amino acids long. With 1 base removed from V and 4 bases from J, the gap between germline ends came to 11 bases. Germline loops: CDR1 SGHVS, CDR2 FQNEAQ. As DNA, the CDR3 is TGTGCCAGCAGCTTAGAACGGTTAACATACGAGCAGTACTTC. It is translated as CASSLERLTYEQYF.

This clonotype was counted a few times. The chain recombines TRBV4-2 with TRBJ2-4; D not resolved. Germline CDR1 reads LGHNA; CDR2 reads YNFKEQ. V was pared by 0 bases and J by 0 bases, with 6 bases between. This CDR3 is 15 amino acids long. This CDR3 reads CASSQELGAKNIQYF. The CDR3 nucleotides are TGTGCCAGCAGCCAAGAGTTAGGAGCCAAAAACATTCAGTACTTC.

The chain is built from TRBV2 and TRBJ2-7; D is undetermined. The CDR3 runs to 18 residues. Per the germline V gene, CDR1 is SNHLY and CDR2 is FYNNEI. The V and J ends lost 1 base and 2 bases respectively, with 21 bases between them. The CDR3 DNA is TGTGCCAGCAGTGAAGAGGTACCGTACAGATTACGAGCCTACGAGCAGTACTTC. This translates into CASSEEVPYRLRAYEQYF.

V gene TRBV7-2 combines with J gene TRBJ1-5; D unclear. The V end was cut by 5 bases, the J end by 1 base, with 15 bases between. The CDR3 consists of 16 residues. The germline V gene encodes CDR1 SGHTA and CDR2 FQGNSA. CDR3 DNA: TGTGCCAGCAGCCGGACGGTAATAACGAGCAATCAGCCCCAGCATTTT. This sequence encodes CASSRTVITSNQPQHF.

This clonotype showed up just a few times. DNA of the CDR3: TGCGCCAGCAGTCCACAATACAATGAGCAGTTCTTC. This sequence encodes CASSPQYNEQFF. The V call is TRBV5-1, the J call TRBJ2-1; D is undetermined. CDR1 SGHRS and CDR2 YFSETQ come from the germline V gene. The CDR3 is 12 amino acids. The V gene lost 5 bases and the J gene lost 4 bases, with 7 bases spanning the gap.

The V gene is TRBV5-1, the J gene TRBJ2-7; D might be TRBD1 (5 bases). Germline loops: CDR1 SGHRS, CDR2 YFSETQ. V was trimmed by 4 bases and J by 0 bases, leaving 8 bases between them. CDR3 size: 13 residues. The CDR3 bases are TGCGCCAGCAGCAGGGGCGACTCCTACGAGCAGTACTTC. Translating it yields CASSRGDSYEQYF.

CDR3 DNA sequence: TGTGCCAGCAGTTTAGATTGGGCCTGGATCAACACAGATACGCAGTATTTT. The encoded protein is CASSLDWAWINTDTQYF. The chain joins TRBV12-3 or TRBV12-4 to TRBJ2-3; no clear D. Trimming shortened V by 1 base and J by 2 bases, and 16 bases separated the two germline ends. This CDR3 comprises 17 residues.